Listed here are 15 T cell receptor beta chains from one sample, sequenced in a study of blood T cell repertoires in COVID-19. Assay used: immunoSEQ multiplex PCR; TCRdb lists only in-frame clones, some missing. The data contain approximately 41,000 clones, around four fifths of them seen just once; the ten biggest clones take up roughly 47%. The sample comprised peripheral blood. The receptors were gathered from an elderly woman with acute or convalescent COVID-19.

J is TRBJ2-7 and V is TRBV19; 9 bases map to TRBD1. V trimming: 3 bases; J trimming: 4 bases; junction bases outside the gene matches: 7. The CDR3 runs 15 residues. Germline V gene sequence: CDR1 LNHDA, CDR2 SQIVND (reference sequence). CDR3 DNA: TGTGCCAGTAGTATGACCGGGACAGGGAGTTACGAGCAGTACTTC. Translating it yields CASSMTGTGSYEQYF. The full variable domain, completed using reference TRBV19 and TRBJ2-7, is DGGITQSPKYLFRKEGQNVTLSCEQNLNHDAMYWYRQDPGQGLRLIYYSQIVNDFQKGDIAEGYSVSREKKESFPLTVTSAQKNPTAFYLCASSMTGTGSYEQYFGPGTRLTVT.

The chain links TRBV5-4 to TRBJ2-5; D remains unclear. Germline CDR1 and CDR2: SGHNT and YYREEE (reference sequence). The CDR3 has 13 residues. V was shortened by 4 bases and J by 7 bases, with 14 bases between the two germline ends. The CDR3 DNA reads TGTGCCAGCAGCCTCGCGACCCCGGGGACCCAGTACTTC. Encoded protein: CASSLATPGTQYF.

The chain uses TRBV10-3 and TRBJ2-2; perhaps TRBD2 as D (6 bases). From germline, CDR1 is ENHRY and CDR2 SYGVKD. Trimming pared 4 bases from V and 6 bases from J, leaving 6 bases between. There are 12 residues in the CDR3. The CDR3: CAISGEAGELFF. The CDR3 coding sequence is TGTGCCATCAGTGGGGAGGCCGGGGAGCTGTTTTTT.

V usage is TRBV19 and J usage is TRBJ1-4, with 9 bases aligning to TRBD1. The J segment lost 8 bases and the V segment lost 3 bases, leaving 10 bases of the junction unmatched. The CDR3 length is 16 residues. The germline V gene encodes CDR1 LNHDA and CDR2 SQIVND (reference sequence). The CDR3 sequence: CASSIAQGARGEKLFF. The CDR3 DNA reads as TGTGCCAGTAGTATCGCACAGGGGGCGCGAGGGGAAAAACTGTTTTTT.

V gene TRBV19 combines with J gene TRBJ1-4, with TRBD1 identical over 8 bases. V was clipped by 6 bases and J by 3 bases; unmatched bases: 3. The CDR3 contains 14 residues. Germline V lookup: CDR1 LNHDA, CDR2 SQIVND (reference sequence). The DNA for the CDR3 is TGTGCCAGTAGACAGGGGGGGGCTAATGAAAAACTGTTTTTT. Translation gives CASRQGGANEKLFF.

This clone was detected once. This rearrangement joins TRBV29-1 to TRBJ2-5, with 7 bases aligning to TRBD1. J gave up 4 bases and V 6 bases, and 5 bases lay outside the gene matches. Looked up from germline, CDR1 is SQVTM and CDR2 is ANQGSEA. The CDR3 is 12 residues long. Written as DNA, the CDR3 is TGCAGCGTCGGGACAGTAAGAGAGACCCAGTACTTC. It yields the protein CSVGTVRETQYF.

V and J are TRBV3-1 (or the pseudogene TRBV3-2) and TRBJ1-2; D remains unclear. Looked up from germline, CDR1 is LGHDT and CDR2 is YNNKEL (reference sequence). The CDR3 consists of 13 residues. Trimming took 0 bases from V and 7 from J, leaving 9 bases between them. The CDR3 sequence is CASSQEWRGGYTF. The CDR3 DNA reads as TGTGCCAGCAGCCAAGAATGGCGGGGTGGCTACACCTTC.

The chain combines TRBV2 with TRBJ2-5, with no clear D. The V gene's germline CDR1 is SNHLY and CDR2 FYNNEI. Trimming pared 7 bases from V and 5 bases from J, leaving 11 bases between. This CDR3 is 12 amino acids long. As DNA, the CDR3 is TGTGCCAGCACCGGCGCGAGGGAGACCCAGTACTTC. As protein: CASTGARETQYF.

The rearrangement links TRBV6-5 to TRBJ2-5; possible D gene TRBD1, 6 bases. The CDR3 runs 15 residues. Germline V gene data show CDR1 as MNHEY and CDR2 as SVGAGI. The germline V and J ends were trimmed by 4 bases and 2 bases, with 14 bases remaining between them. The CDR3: CASSSRGRKQETQYF. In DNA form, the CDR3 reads TGTGCCAGCAGTTCCAGGGGTCGAAAACAAGAGACCCAGTACTTC.

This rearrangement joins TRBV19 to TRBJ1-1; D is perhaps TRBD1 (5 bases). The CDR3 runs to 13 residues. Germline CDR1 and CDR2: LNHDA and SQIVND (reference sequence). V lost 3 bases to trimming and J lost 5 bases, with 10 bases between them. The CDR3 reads CASSIQGGTEAFF. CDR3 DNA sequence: TGTGCCAGTAGTATCCAGGGCGGAACTGAAGCTTTCTTT.

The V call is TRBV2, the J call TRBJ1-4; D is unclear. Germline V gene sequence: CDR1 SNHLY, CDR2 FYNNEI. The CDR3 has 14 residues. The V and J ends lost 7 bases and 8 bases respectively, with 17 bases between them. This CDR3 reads CASKGGSASEKLFF. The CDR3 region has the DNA TGTGCCAGCAAGGGAGGGAGCGCGAGCGAAAAACTGTTTTTT.

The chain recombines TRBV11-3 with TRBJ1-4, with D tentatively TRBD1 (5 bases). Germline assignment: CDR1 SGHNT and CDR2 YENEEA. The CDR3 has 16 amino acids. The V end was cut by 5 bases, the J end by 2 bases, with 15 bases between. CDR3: CASSKRGGATNEKLFF. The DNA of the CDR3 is TGTGCCAGCAGCAAACGCGGGGGAGCGACTAATGAAAAACTGTTTTTT.

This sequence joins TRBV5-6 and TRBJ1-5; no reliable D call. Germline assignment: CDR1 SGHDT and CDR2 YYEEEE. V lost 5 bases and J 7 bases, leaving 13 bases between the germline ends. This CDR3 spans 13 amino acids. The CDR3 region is CASSSGTEQPQHF. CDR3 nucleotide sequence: TGTGCCAGCAGTTCAGGCACAGAGCAGCCCCAGCATTTT. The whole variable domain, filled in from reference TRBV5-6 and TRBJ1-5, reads DAGVTQSPTHLIKTRGQQVTLRCSPKSGHDTVSWYQQALGQGPQFIFQYYEEEERQRGNFPDRFSGHQFPNYSSELNVNALLLGDSALYLCASSSGTEQPQHFGDGTRLSIL.

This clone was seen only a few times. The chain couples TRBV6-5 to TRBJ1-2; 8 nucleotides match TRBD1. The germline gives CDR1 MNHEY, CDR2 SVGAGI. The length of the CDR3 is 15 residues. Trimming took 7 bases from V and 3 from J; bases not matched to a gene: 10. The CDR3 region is CASTMQGAGDYGYTF. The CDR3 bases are TGTGCCAGCACCATGCAGGGGGCGGGTGACTATGGCTACACCTTC.

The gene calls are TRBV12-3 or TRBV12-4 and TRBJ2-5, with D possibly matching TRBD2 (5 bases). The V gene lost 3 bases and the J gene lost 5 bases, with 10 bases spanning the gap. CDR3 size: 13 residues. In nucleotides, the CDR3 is TGTGCCAGCAGTTTTGGGAGCCACGAGACCCAGTACTTC. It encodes CASSFGSHETQYF.